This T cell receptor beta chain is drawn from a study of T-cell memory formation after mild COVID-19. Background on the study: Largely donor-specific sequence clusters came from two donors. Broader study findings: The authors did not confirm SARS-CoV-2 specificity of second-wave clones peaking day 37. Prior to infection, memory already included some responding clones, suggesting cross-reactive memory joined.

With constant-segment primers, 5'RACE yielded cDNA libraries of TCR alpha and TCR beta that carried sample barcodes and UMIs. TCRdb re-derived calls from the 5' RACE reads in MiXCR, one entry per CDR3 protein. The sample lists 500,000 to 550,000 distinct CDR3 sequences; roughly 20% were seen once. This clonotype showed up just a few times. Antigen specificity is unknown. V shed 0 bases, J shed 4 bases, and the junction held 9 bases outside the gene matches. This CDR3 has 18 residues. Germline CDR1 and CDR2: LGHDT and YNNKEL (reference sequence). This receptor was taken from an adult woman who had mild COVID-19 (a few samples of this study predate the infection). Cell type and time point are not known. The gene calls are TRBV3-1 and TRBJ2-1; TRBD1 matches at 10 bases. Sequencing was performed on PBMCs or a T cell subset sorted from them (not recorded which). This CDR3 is CASSQDRGQGHLYNEQFF. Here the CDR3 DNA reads TGTGCCAGCAGCCAAGATAGGGGACAGGGGCATTTATACAATGAGCAGTTCTTC.